Presented here are 21 T cell receptor beta chains from one specimen sequenced in a study of T cells after yellow fever vaccination. TCRdb analysed the 5' RACE reads with MiXCR anew, one entry per CDR3 protein. The data show under 700,000 distinct CDR3 sequences, about a sixth seen once. The starting material was PBMCs, obtained less than 6 days after the first yellow fever vaccination. These receptors all stem from a young man who received the YFV17D yellow fever vaccine.

The V gene is TRBV19, the J gene TRBJ2-3; TRBD1 is a possible D gene (6 bases). Trimming took 4 bases from V and 4 from J, leaving 15 bases between them. The length of the CDR3 is 15 residues. Per germline, CDR1 LNHDA and CDR2 SQIVND (reference sequence). The CDR3 loop is CASSSFAGAADTQYF. In nucleotides, the CDR3 is TGTGCCAGTAGTAGCTTCGCAGGGGCGGCAGATACGCAGTATTTT.

The J gene is TRBJ2-1, the V gene TRBV5-1, with 8 nucleotides matching TRBD1. Losses at the gene ends were 2 bases for V and 5 bases for J; bases not matched to a gene: 6. Germline CDR1 reads SGHRS; CDR2 reads YFSETQ. This CDR3 region has 15 residues. The CDR3 protein is CASSFGQGVDNEQFF. CDR3 DNA sequence: TGCGCCAGCAGCTTCGGACAGGGCGTCGACAATGAGCAGTTCTTC. Using reference TRBV5-1 and TRBJ2-1 for the parts outside the CDR3, the full variable domain is KAGVTQTPRYLIKTRGQQVTLSCSPISGHRSVSWYQQTPGQGLQFLFEYFSETQRNKGNFPGRFSGRQFSNSRSEMNVSTLELGDSALYLCASSFGQGVDNEQFFGPGTRLTVL.

Comments on this clonotype: Compared with germline, one end of the junction differs, possibly owing to a read error. The rearrangement links TRBV12-3 or TRBV12-4 to TRBJ2-6; the match to TRBD1 covers 9 bases. CDR3 size: 18 residues. The CDR3 protein is CTSRKGQGTYSGANVLTF. The CDR3 DNA reads as TGTACCAGCAGAAAGGGACAGGGCACTTACTCTGGGGCCAACGTCCTGACTTTC.

This clonotype was observed a handful of times. J is TRBJ1-5 and V is TRBV20-1; 9 nucleotides match TRBD1. CDR3 size: 16 residues. CDR1 DFQATT and CDR2 SNEGSKA come from the germline V gene (reference sequence). Unmatched junction bases numbered 14, after V lost 4 bases and J lost 7 bases. DNA of the CDR3: TGCAGTGCTATCTTCGGGACAGGGAATTCTCGGCAGCCCCAGCATTTT. This sequence encodes CSAIFGTGNSRQPQHF.

J is TRBJ1-2 and V is TRBV12-3 or TRBV12-4, with TRBD1 matching 7 bases. Germline trimming cut 5 bases from V and 3 bases from J; bases unmatched to any gene: 9. The CDR3 totals 15 residues. The CDR3: CASSLQTGPHYGYTF. The CDR3 DNA follows: TGTGCCAGCAGTCTTCAGACAGGGCCGCACTATGGCTACACCTTC.

This clonotype has at least ten counts. The chain links TRBV20-1 to TRBJ2-2; TRBD2 aligns across 13 bases. The germline V gene has CDR1 DFQATT and CDR2 SNEGSKA (reference sequence). V was pared by 0 bases and J by 3 bases, with 1 base of the junction left unmatched. The CDR3 contains 16 residues. The CDR3 sequence: CSARDGLAGDTGELFF. In DNA, the CDR3 is TGCAGTGCTAGAGATGGACTAGCGGGGGACACCGGGGAGCTGTTTTTT.

This clonotype was counted only a few times. The rearrangement links TRBV5-1 to TRBJ2-1, with 7 bases matching TRBD1. V lost 4 bases to trimming and J lost 10 bases; unmatched junction nucleotides: 20. CDR3 length: 17 amino acids. In germline, CDR1 is SGHRS, CDR2 YFSETQ. As DNA, the CDR3 is TGCGCCAGCAGCCCCGGGACAGCCTCCTCAATTTCGGGGGAGCAGTTCTTC. It yields the protein CASSPGTASSISGEQFF.

This clonotype came up a few times. The chain couples TRBV11-2 to TRBJ2-7; D is ambiguous. V was cut by 5 bases and J by 4 bases, with 15 bases left in between. CDR3 length: 14 amino acids. The germline gives CDR1 SGHAT, CDR2 FQNNGV. In nucleotides, the CDR3 is TGTGCCAGCAGCATCAAGGGTGGGGAATACGAGCAGTACTTC. It specifies CASSIKGGEYEQYF.

The chain uses TRBV19 and TRBJ2-3; maybe TRBD1 (6 bases). CDR3 length equals 16 residues. Trimming pared 5 bases from V and 4 bases from J, leaving 19 bases between. Germline loops: CDR1 LNHDA, CDR2 SQIVND (reference sequence). The CDR3 DNA reads TGTGCCAGTAGTTCGTGGGACACCCGGGTCGCAGATACGCAGTATTTT. This sequence encodes CASSSWDTRVADTQYF.

V usage is TRBV12-3 or TRBV12-4 and J usage is TRBJ2-7; D assignment may be TRBD1 or TRBD2 (6 bases each). This CDR3 spans 14 amino acids. V lost 4 bases and J lost 0, with 10 bases in between. The CDR3 is CASSWGDISYEQYV. In DNA form, the CDR3 reads TGTGCCAGCAGTTGGGGGGACATCTCCTACGAGCAGTACGTC.

The chain links TRBV7-9 to TRBJ1-2; D gene uncertain. CDR3 length equals 14 residues. Germline CDR1 is SEHNR and CDR2 is FQNEAQ (reference sequence). The ends were cut back, 3 bases at V and 0 bases at J, with 8 bases in the middle. CDR3 coding DNA: TGTGCCAGCAGCTTCCTCAGCGCTAACTATGGCTACACCTTC. Translating it yields CASSFLSANYGYTF.

This clonotype occurred a few times. The chain combines TRBV7-2 with TRBJ1-1; D gene uncertain. Deletions cut 5 bases from V and 4 bases from J, with 11 bases between. Germline CDR1 SGHTA, CDR2 FQGNSA. The CDR3 has 13 residues. CDR3 amino acids: CASSPGWATEAFF. DNA for the CDR3: TGTGCCAGCAGCCCGGGGTGGGCCACTGAAGCTTTCTTT. The full variable domain, in which reference TRBV7-2 and TRBJ1-1 provide the parts outside the CDR3, is GAGVSQSPSNKVTEKGKDVELRCDPISGHTALYWYRQSLGQGLEFLIYFQGNSAPDKSGLPSDRFSAERTGGSVSTLTIQRTQQEDSAVYLCASSPGWATEAFFGQGTRLTVV.

The rearrangement links TRBV5-1 to TRBJ2-1; the D gene is possibly TRBD2 (6 bases). Trimming removed 4 bases from V and 2 bases from J, with 13 bases in between. The CDR3 length is 15 residues. CDR1 is SGHRS, CDR2 YFSETQ, per germline. The CDR3: CASSPRAGTYNEQFF. The DNA of the CDR3 is TGCGCCAGCAGCCCGCGGGCGGGGACCTACAATGAGCAGTTCTTC.

The rearrangement joins TRBV7-2 to TRBJ2-3; no reliable D call. The ends were cut back, 9 bases at V and 6 bases at J, with 16 bases in the middle. The germline V gene encodes CDR1 SGHTA and CDR2 FQGNSA. The CDR3 sequence is 13 residues long. In nucleotides, the CDR3 is TGTGCCAGGAGACCCGGAACCGGGGATACGCAGTATTTT. It yields the protein CARRPGTGDTQYF.

The V call is TRBV4-2, the J call TRBJ2-7; 12 bases fit TRBD2. CDR1 and CDR2 (germline): LGHNA, YNFKEQ. J lost 4 bases, V lost 3 bases, and 4 bases had no gene match. The CDR3 is made up of 15 amino acids. CDR3 DNA sequence: TGTGCCAGCAGCCATTCTAGCGGGGGGGTTTACGAGCAGTACTTC. Amino acid sequence: CASSHSSGGVYEQYF.

The rearrangement links TRBV27 to TRBJ1-5; D is undetermined. Germline CDR1 MNHEY, CDR2 SMNVEV (reference sequence). V lost 4 bases and J 4 bases, leaving 11 bases between the germline ends. This CDR3 has 14 amino acids. The chain's CDR3 is CASSSSLRNQPQHF. DNA for the CDR3: TGTGCCAGCAGTTCCTCGCTCAGGAATCAGCCCCAGCATTTT.

The V gene is TRBV18, the J gene TRBJ1-2; D gene uncertain. This CDR3 spans 13 amino acids. The V gene's germline CDR1 is KGHSH and CDR2 LQKENI. The ends were cut back, 5 bases at V and 4 bases at J, with 11 bases in the middle. DNA for the CDR3: TGTGCCAGCTCAGTGGATCCAGTCTATGGCTACACCTTC. Its protein product is CASSVDPVYGYTF.

V usage is TRBV2 and J usage is TRBJ2-3, with D perhaps TRBD2 (6 bases). The CDR3 sequence is 13 residues long. Germline CDR1 reads SNHLY; CDR2 reads FYNNEI. Trimming removed 8 bases at V and 0 bases at J, with 9 bases between. The CDR3 reads CASGGASTDTQYF. CDR3 in DNA: TGTGCCAGCGGAGGGGCTAGCACAGATACGCAGTATTTT.

CDR3 amino acids: CASSPHSGGTEAFF. For the CDR3, the DNA is TGTGCCAGCAGCCCTCATAGCGGTGGGACTGAAGCTTTCTTT. V is TRBV7-9 and J is TRBJ1-1, with D hard to call. With 5 bases removed from V and 5 bases from J, the gap between germline ends came to 15 bases. The germline CDR1 and CDR2 sequences are SEHNR and FQNEAQ (reference sequence). The CDR3 is 14 residues long.

This clonotype has more than one count but fewer than ten. The rearrangement uses TRBV4-3 and TRBJ2-3; D is unclear. V lost 0 bases to trimming and J lost 0 bases, with 10 bases between them. CDR3 length equals 16 residues. CDR1 and CDR2 from the germline V gene are LGHNA and YSLEER. The CDR3 here is CASSQDPGFSTDTQYF. The CDR3 DNA follows: TGCGCCAGCAGCCAAGACCCCGGATTTAGCACAGATACGCAGTATTTT.

J is TRBJ2-5 and V is TRBV5-8; no definite D call. Trimming shortened V by 6 bases and J by 7 bases, and 13 bases separated the two germline ends. Germline values: CDR1 SGHTS, CDR2 YDEGEE. The CDR3 length is 12 residues. CDR3 loop: CASTTRFGTQYF. The DNA of the CDR3 is TGTGCCAGCACCACTCGTTTCGGGACCCAGTACTTC. The whole variable domain, filled in from reference TRBV5-8 and TRBJ2-5, reads EAGVTQSPTHLIKTRGQQATLRCSPISGHTSVYWYQQALGLGLQFLLWYDEGEERNRGNFPPRFSGRQFPNYSSELNVNALELEDSALYLCASTTRFGTQYFGPGTRLLVL.